This T cell receptor beta chain derives from a study of blood T cell repertoires in COVID-19. In the study overall: Acute and convalescent COVID-19 specimens originated in the United States, Italy and Spain. PBMCs, B-cell-depleted T cells, or T cells provided the cDNA or gDNA that made up the material.

Germline assignment: CDR1 SGHTA and CDR2 FQGTGA. CDR3 length: 12 amino acids. V was pared by 2 bases and J by 8 bases, with 7 bases between. Authors' methods: From reference gene primer amplification, estimates of nucleated cell counts were derived. Measured with immunoSEQ multiplex PCR; TCRdb has only the in-frame clones, and not every one. Clone size and the V and J calls come from that table; the DNA yielded D and trimming. The top ten hold 13% to 15% of the sample, which has tens of thousands of clones, approximately 91% seen once. The genes are TRBV7-3 and TRBJ2-1; D not certain. The sample consisted of peripheral blood. The receptor comes from an older woman with active COVID-19. This CDR3 reads CASSLDGYEQFF. DNA of the CDR3: TGTGCCAGCAGCTTAGATGGCTATGAGCAGTTCTTC.